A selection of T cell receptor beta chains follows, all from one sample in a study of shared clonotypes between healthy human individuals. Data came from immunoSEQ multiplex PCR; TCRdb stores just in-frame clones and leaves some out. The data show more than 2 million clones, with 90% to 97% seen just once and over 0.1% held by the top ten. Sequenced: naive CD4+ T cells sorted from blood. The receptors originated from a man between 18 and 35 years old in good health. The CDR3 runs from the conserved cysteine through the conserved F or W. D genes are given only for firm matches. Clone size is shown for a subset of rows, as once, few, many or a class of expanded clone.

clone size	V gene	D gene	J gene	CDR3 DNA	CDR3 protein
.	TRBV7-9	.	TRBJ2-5	TGTGCCAGCAGCCCAGGGGAATACCAAGAGACCCAGTACTTC	CASSPGEYQETQYF
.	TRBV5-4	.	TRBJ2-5	TGTGCCAGCAGCTTGATAACGGGCCGACAAGAGACCCAGTACTTC	CASSLITGRQETQYF
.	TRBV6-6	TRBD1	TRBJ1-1	TGTGCCAGCAGAGGACAGGGGCTGAACACTGAAGCTTTCTTT	CASRGQGLNTEAFF
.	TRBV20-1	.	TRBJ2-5	TGCAGTCTAACTCAACAAGAGACCCAGTACTTC	CSLTQQETQYF
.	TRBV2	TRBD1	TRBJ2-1	TGTGCCAGCAGCCAACAGGGGCCCTACAATGAGCAGTTCTTC	CASSQQGPYNEQFF
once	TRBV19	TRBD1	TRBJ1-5	TGTGCCAGTAGTATTCCCACAGGGGGCCGTAGCAATCAGCCCCAGCATTTT	CASSIPTGGRSNQPQHF
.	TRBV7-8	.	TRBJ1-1	TGTGCCAGCAGCGCGCCCGGGACTTGGGGTGAAGCTTTCTTT	CASSAPGTWGEAFF
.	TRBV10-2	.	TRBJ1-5	TGCGCCAGCAGTGAGGGACAGACTTGGAATCAGCCCCAGCATTTT	CASSEGQTWNQPQHF
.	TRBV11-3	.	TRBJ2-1	TGTGCCAGCAGCTTCGGGCAGGGTAATAATGAGCAGTTCTTC	CASSFGQGNNEQFF
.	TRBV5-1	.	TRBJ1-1	TGCGCCAGCAGTCAGACGGGCCGGGATACTGAAGCTTTCTTT	CASSQTGRDTEAFF